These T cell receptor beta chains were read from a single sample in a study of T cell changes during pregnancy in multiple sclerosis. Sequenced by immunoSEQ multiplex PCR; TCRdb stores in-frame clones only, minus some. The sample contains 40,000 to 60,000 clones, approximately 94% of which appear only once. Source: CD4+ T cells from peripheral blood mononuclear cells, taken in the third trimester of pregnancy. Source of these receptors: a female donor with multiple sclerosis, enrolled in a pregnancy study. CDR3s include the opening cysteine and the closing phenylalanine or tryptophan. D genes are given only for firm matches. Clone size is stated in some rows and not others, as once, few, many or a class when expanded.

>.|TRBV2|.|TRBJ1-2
CASSKLQVSYGYTF
TGTGCCAGCAGCAAGCTACAGGTTTCCTATGGCTACACCTTC
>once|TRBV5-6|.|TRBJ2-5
CASTNRVQETQYF
TGTGCCAGCACGAACAGAGTCCAAGAGACCCAGTACTTC
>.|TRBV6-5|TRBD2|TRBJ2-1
CASSYSLAEKQFF
TGTGCCAGCAGTTACTCGCTAGCGGAGAAGCAGTTCTTC
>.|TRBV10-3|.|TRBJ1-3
CAISISGSGFSGNTIYF
TGTGCCATCAGTATCTCAGGGTCTGGGTTCTCTGGAAACACCATATATTTT
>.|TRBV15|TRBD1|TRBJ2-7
CATSPWTGSDEQYF
TGTGCCACCAGCCCTTGGACAGGGAGTGACGAGCAGTACTTC
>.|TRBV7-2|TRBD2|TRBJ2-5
CASSLVPGSGGQETQYF
TGTGCCAGCAGCTTAGTCCCGGGTAGCGGGGGCCAAGAGACCCAGTACTTC
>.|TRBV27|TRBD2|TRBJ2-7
CASSLGASGYYEQYF
TGTGCCAGCAGTTTAGGGGCTAGCGGTTACTACGAGCAGTACTTC
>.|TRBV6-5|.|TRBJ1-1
CASSSLRGGNTEAFF
TGTGCCAGCAGTTCTCTCCGGGGGGGTAACACTGAAGCTTTCTTT
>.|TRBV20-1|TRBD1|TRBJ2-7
CSPQGSYEQYF
TGCAGCCCACAGGGGAGCTACGAGCAGTACTTC
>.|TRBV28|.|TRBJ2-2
CASSLGQMNTGELFF
TGTGCCAGCAGTTTAGGACAGATGAACACCGGGGAGCTGTTTTTT
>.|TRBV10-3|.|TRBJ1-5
CAISASQGNQPQHF
TGTGCCATCAGCGCCAGTCAGGGAAATCAGCCCCAGCATTTT
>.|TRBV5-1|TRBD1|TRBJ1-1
CASSGTGIGPEAFF
TGCGCCAGCAGCGGGACAGGGATTGGGCCTGAAGCTTTCTTT
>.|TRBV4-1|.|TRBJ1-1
CASSRVGAGVRYTEAFF
TGCGCCAGCAGCCGCGTGGGAGCAGGGGTTCGGTACACTGAAGCTTTCTTT
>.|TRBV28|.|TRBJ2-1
CASSLSSYNEQFF
TGTGCCAGCAGCCTGAGCTCCTACAATGAGCAGTTCTTC
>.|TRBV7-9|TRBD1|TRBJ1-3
CASSPRDRVGNTIYF
TGTGCCAGCAGCCCCCGGGACAGGGTGGGAAACACCATATATTTT
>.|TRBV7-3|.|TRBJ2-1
CASSFSGLPGNEQFF
TGTGCCAGCAGCTTCTCAGGACTCCCCGGCAATGAGCAGTTCTTC
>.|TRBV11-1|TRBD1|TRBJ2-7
CASSLTGTGLYEQYF
TGTGCCAGCAGCTTAACAGGGACAGGGCTCTACGAGCAGTACTTC
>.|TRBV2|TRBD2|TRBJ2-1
CASKRGSSYNEQFF
TGTGCCAGCAAGCGGGGGAGCTCCTACAATGAGCAGTTCTTC
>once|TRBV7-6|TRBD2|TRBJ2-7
CASSLVGRGLAFAGSYEQYF
TGTGCCAGCAGCTTAGTTGGGAGGGGACTAGCGTTCGCGGGCTCCTACGAGCAGTACTTC
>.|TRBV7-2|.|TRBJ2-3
CASSLVVQNTDTQYF
TGTGCCAGCAGCTTAGTAGTCCAAAACACAGATACGCAGTATTTT
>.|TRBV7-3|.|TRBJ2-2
CASSSQPTGVTGELFF
TGTGCCAGCAGTTCGCAACCAACAGGCGTCACCGGGGAGCTGTTTTTT
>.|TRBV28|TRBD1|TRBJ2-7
CASSFPGTGSYEQYF
TGTGCCAGCAGTTTTCCCGGGACAGGGTCTTACGAGCAGTACTTC
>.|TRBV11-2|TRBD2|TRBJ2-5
CASSFLAGGPQETQYF
TGTGCCAGCAGCTTCCTAGCGGGAGGTCCCCAAGAGACCCAGTACTTC
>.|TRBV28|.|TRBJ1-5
CASKLGGDPQHF
TGTGCCAGCAAGTTGGGTGGAGATCCCCAGCATTTT
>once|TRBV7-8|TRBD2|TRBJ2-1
CASSLGTLAGGPYNEQFF
TGTGCCAGCAGCTTAGGGACACTAGCGGGAGGTCCCTACAATGAGCAGTTCTTC
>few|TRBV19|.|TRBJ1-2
CASSIGSRLNYGYTF
TGTGCCAGTAGTATAGGGAGCCGGCTCAACTATGGCTACACCTTC
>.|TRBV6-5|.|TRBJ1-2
CASRLPAGTSFTF
TGTGCCAGCAGGCTCCCCGCCGGGACATCTTTCACCTTC
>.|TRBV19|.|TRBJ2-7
CASSVGNEVEQYF
TGTGCCAGTAGTGTCGGGAATGAGGTCGAGCAGTACTTC
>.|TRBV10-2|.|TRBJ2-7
CASSESWVAYYEQYF
TGCGCCAGCAGTGAGTCGTGGGTAGCCTACTACGAGCAGTACTTC
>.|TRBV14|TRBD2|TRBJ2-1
CASSQDSGGAREQFF
TGTGCCAGCAGCCAAGACAGCGGGGGGGCTCGTGAGCAGTTCTTC
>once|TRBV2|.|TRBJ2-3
CASSGTAYTDTQYF
TGTGCCAGCAGTGGGACAGCCTACACAGATACGCAGTATTTT
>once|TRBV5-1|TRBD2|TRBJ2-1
CASSLELAAYNEQFF
TGCGCCAGCAGCTTGGAACTAGCGGCCTACAATGAGCAGTTCTTC
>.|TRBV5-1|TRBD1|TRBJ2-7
CASKTGTGAYEQYF
TGCGCCAGCAAAACGGGGACAGGGGCCTACGAGCAGTACTTC
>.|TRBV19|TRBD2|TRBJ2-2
CASSISSTGLAGAIGELFF
TGTGCCAGTAGTATCTCTTCTACGGGACTAGCGGGAGCTATCGGGGAGCTGTTTTTT
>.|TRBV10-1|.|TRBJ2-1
CARMTPPWENEQFF
TGCGCCCGAATGACTCCCCCCTGGGAGAATGAGCAGTTCTTC
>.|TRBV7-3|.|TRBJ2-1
CASSLGTSSYNEQFF
TGTGCCAGCAGCTTAGGGACAAGCTCCTACAATGAGCAGTTCTTC
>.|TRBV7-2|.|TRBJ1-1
CASSLDFGRVGTEAFF
TGTGCCAGCAGCTTAGATTTCGGCAGGGTTGGGACTGAAGCTTTCTTT
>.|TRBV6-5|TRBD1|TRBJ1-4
CASSYKAGGIRIELFF
TGTGCCAGCAGTTATAAGGCAGGGGGTATAAGGATAGAACTGTTTTTT
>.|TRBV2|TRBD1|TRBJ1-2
CASRTDRGWVYGYTF
TGTGCCAGCAGGACCGACAGGGGCTGGGTCTATGGCTACACCTTC
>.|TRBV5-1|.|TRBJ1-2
CASSPPDRANYGYTF
TGCGCCAGCAGCCCACCGGACAGAGCTAACTATGGCTACACCTTC
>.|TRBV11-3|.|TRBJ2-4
CASSLGDKAKNIQYF
TGTGCCAGCAGCTTAGGGGACAAAGCCAAAAACATTCAGTACTTC
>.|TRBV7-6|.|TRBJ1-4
CASSFNPQVGPTNEKLFF
TGTGCCAGCAGCTTTAACCCGCAGGTCGGTCCAACTAATGAAAAACTGTTTTTT
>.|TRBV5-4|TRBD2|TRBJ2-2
CASSLGLAGNGVPGELFF
TGTGCCAGCAGCTTGGGACTAGCGGGAAACGGGGTCCCCGGGGAGCTGTTTTTT
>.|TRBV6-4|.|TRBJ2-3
CASSGGRAADTQYF
TGTGCCAGCAGTGGAGGCAGGGCCGCAGATACGCAGTATTTT
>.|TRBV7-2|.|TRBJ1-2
CASSLGWQGGGYTF
TGTGCCAGCAGCTTAGGGTGGCAGGGCGGTGGCTACACCTTC
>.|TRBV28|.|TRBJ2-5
CASSLGGAGGVWMGRETQYF
TGTGCCAGCAGTTTGGGGGGGGCAGGGGGCGTTTGGATGGGTCGCGAGACCCAGTACTTC
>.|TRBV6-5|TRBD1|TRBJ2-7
CASSSPGQGAEQYF
TGTGCCAGCAGTTCCCCGGGACAGGGGGCCGAGCAGTACTTC
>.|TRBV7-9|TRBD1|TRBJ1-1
CASSFVTGMNTEAFF
TGTGCCAGCAGCTTCGTGACAGGGATGAACACTGAAGCTTTCTTT
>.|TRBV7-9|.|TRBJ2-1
CASSLGRQGLYNEQFF
TGTGCCAGCAGCTTAGGCCGACAGGGACTCTACAATGAGCAGTTCTTC
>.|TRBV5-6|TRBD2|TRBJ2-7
CASSLEGTSLYEQYF
TGTGCCAGCAGCTTGGAGGGGACTAGCCTCTACGAGCAGTACTTC
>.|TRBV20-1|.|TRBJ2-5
CSASPSETQYF
TGCAGTGCCTCCCCCTCCGAGACCCAGTACTTC
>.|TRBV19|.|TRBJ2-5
CASSIRQENQETQYF
TGTGCCAGTAGTATAAGACAGGAGAACCAAGAGACCCAGTACTTC
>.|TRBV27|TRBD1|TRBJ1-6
CASSTYRGSYNSPLHF
TGTGCCAGCAGTACATACAGGGGATCCTATAATTCACCCCTCCACTTT
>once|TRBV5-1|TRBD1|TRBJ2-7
CASSPGTGGGEQYF
TGCGCCAGCAGCCCGGGGACAGGGGGCGGCGAGCAGTACTTC
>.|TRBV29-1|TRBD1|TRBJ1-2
CSVDRQGDYGYTF
TGCAGCGTTGACCGACAGGGCGACTATGGCTACACCTTC
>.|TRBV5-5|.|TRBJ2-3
CASSLGHGTDTQYF
TGTGCCAGCAGCTTGGGGCACGGCACAGATACGCAGTATTTT
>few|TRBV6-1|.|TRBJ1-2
CASSVDLTGNYGYTF
TGTGCCAGCAGTGTGGATTTAACAGGGAACTATGGCTACACCTTC
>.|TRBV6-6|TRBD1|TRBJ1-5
CASSSADRGGNQPQHF
TGTGCCAGCAGTTCCGCCGACAGGGGCGGCAATCAGCCCCAGCATTTT
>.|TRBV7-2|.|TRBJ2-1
CASSLSGYNEQFF
TGTGCCAGCAGCTTGAGTGGTTACAATGAGCAGTTCTTC
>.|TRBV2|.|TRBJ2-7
CASSPAYEQYF
TGTGCCAGCAGTCCCGCCTACGAGCAGTACTTC